This TCR beta chain was captured in a study of technical replicates of blood from several donors. Between the trimmed V and J ends, which lost 4 bases and 4 bases, there was a span of 23 bases. Germline V CDR1 and CDR2: MNHEY, SMNVEV (reference sequence). The CDR3 consists of 17 residues. Sequencing was performed with immunoSEQ multiplex PCR; in TCRdb, only in-frame clones are kept and a portion is missing. The sample lists under 65,000 clones; roughly nine tenths were seen once. This receptor was identified in a human donor in good health. Some clones in this sample may be carry-over from other donors' samples. Sequenced input: PBMCs. This rearrangement joins TRBV27 to TRBJ2-7; D is possibly TRBD1 (6 bases). The CDR3 DNA sequence: TGTGCCAGCAGTTCAGTACCGGGGCTAGGGGGAGTTTACGAGCAGTACTTC. Translated, it gives CASSSVPGLGGVYEQYF.